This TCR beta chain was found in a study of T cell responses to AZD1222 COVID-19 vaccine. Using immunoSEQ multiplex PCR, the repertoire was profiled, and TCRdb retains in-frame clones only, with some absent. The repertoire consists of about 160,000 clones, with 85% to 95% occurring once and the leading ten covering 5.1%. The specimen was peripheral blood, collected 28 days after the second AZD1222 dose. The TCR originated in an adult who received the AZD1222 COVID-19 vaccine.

CDR3 residues: CASSRGTGMGTEAFF. CDR3 nucleotides: TGCGCCAGCAGCCGCGGCACTGGGATGGGCACTGAAGCTTTCTTT. The chain links TRBV5-1 to TRBJ1-1; no clear D gene. Germline V gene lookup returns CDR1 SGHRS and CDR2 YFSETQ. The CDR3 length is 15 residues. The germline V and J ends were trimmed by 4 bases and 4 bases, with 17 bases remaining between them.